A selection of T cell receptor beta chains follows, all from one sample in a study of T cell repertoires in cytomegalovirus infection. No antigen is known for these receptors. TCRdb analysed the reads with MiXCR anew, one entry per CDR3 protein. The sample carries about 52,000 distinct CDR3 sequences, around a fifth recorded once. The sequences come from CD8+ T cells from cultured PBMCs, collected from culture after CMV antigen stimulation. All receptors derive from a human donor in good health (CMV status not recorded). Some clones in this sample may be carry-over from other donors' samples. The conserved cysteine and the conserved F or W are not part of the CDR3 here.

CDR3 length: 15; J gene: TRBJ1-5; V gene: TRBV7-8; CDR3 protein: ASSLEGGQQGDQPQH
CDR3 length: 13; J gene: TRBJ2-3; V gene: TRBV6-5; CDR3 protein: ASSRGLAVTDTQY
CDR3 length: 11; J gene: TRBJ1-2; V gene: TRBV12-3/TRBV12-4; CDR3 protein: ASSPSAGRRYT
CDR3 length: 12; J gene: TRBJ2-5; V gene: TRBV6-2/TRBV6-3; CDR3 protein: ASSPVTAQETQY
CDR3 length: 12; J gene: TRBJ2-3; V gene: TRBV4-3; CDR3 protein: ASSQEGGAETQY
CDR3 length: 13; J gene: TRBJ2-7; V gene: TRBV7-8; CDR3 protein: ASSSRTGSPYEQY
CDR3 length: 15; J gene: TRBJ1-4; V gene: TRBV9; CDR3 protein: ASSVGAILRANEKLF
CDR3 length: 11; J gene: TRBJ1-2; V gene: TRBV6-1; CDR3 protein: ASSEFGPYGYT
CDR3 length: 12; J gene: TRBJ2-3; V gene: TRBV12-3/TRBV12-4; CDR3 protein: ASTASGGTDTQY
CDR3 length: 15; J gene: TRBJ1-5; V gene: TRBV7-8; CDR3 protein: ASSLEPPVYLNQPQH
CDR3 length: 14; J gene: TRBJ1-3; V gene: TRBV6-6; CDR3 protein: ASSALGSVGGNTIY
CDR3 length: 11; J gene: TRBJ2-6; V gene: TRBV2; CDR3 protein: ASIPGQDLVLT
CDR3 length: 12; J gene: TRBJ2-1; V gene: TRBV28; CDR3 protein: ASSPVRPYNEQF
CDR3 length: 13; J gene: TRBJ1-6; V gene: TRBV4-3; CDR3 protein: ASSQGTGGESPLH
CDR3 length: 17; J gene: TRBJ2-5; V gene: TRBV7-8; CDR3 protein: ASSLFPKPLPGGGETQY
CDR3 length: 12; J gene: TRBJ1-3; V gene: TRBV27; CDR3 protein: ASSITGGGNTIY
CDR3 length: 14; J gene: TRBJ1-4; V gene: TRBV7-9; CDR3 protein: ASSSPRQGPNEKLF
CDR3 length: 19; J gene: TRBJ1-2; V gene: TRBV10-3; CDR3 protein: AISESRIPLELDGSWRGYT
CDR3 length: 10; J gene: TRBJ1-1; V gene: TRBV7-9; CDR3 protein: ASSFGGSEAF
CDR3 length: 10; J gene: TRBJ1-5; V gene: TRBV7-9; CDR3 protein: ASSRKDQPQH
CDR3 length: 10; J gene: TRBJ2-3; V gene: TRBV7-2; CDR3 protein: ASSTRLNTQY
CDR3 length: 11; J gene: TRBJ2-7; V gene: TRBV7-9; CDR3 protein: ASTEGSSYEQY